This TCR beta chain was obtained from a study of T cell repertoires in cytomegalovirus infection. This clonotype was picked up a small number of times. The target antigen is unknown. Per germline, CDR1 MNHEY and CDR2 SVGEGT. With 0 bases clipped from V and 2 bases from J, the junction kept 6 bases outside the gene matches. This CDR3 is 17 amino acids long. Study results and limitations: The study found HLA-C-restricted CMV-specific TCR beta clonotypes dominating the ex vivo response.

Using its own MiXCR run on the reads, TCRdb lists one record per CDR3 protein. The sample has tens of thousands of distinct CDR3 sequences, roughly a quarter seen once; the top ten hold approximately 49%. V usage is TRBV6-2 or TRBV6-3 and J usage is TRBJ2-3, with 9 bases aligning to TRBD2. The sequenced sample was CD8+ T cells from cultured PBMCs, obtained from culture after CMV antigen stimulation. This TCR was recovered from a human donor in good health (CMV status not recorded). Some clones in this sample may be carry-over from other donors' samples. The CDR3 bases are TGTGCCAGCAGTTACTCGAGGCTAGCGGGACACACAGATACGCAGTATTTT. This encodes CASSYSRLAGHTDTQYF.